The table lists the clone carrying this T cell receptor beta chain with a few counts. Antigen: not known. The junction and the germline gene differ at one end; a read error may be behind it. This specimen comes from a study of Graves' ophthalmopathy and Graves' hyperthyroidism. Notes on the study in general: A majority of expanded thyroid clonotypes exceeding 0.001 frequency were likewise present in blood. In predicting ophthalmopathy progression, the model reached about 69% sensitivity and 72% to 85% specificity.

Beta-chain TCR CDR3 regions were amplified from RNA transcripts. HTBI-primed RT-PCR formed the first round, and a multiplex PCR formed the second. TCRdb processed the multiplex PCR reads anew with MiXCR; each CDR3 protein has one entry. The sample lists about 480,000 distinct CDR3 sequences; 14% were seen once. CDR3 length: 20 residues. From germline, CDR1 is MDHEN and CDR2 SYDVKM. 7.5 to 10 ml of fresh blood yielded the PBMCs by density gradient. This receptor was identified in a young woman with Graves' ophthalmopathy. Sequenced: blood. The J gene is TRBJ2-4, the V gene TRBV28, with D tentatively TRBD2 (6 bases). The chain's CDR3 is CASSLPLSRGIILAKNIKYF. The CDR3 DNA follows: TGTGCCAGCAGTTTACCCCTTTCGCGGGGTATTATACTAGCCAAAAACATTAAGTACTTC.